This T cell receptor beta chain was profiled in a study of identical twins. TCRdb analysed the 5' RACE reads with MiXCR anew, one entry per CDR3 protein. This table has more than 350,000 distinct CDR3 sequences, about 10% appearing once. This CDR3 region has 13 residues. After removal of 6 bases from V and 8 bases from J, the junction contained 9 bases not matched to a gene. Sequencing was done on a sample of naive T cells sorted from blood. The chain combines TRBV12-3 or TRBV12-4 with TRBJ1-1; TRBD1 matches 7 bases. The TCR comes from a woman aged 45-65 years in good health. The CDR3 sequence is CASSLTGIGEAFF. Written as DNA, the CDR3 is TGTGCCAGCAGCCTGACAGGGATTGGAGAAGCTTTCTTT.